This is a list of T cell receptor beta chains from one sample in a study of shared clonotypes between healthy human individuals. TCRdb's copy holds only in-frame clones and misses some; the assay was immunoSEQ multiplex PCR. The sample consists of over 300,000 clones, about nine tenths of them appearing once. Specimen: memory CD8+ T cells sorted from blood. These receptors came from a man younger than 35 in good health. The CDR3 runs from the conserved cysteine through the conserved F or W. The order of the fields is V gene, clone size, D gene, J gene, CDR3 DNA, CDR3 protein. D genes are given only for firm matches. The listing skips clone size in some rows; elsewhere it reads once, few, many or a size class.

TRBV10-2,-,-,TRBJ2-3,TGCGCCAGCAGTGAGGCACAGGGTGGCACAGATACGCAGTATTTT,CASSEAQGGTDTQYF
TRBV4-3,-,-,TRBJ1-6,TGCGCCAGCAGCCAAGATCTACTGGGCTCCTATAATTCACCCCTCCACTTT,CASSQDLLGSYNSPLHF
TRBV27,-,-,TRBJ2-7,TGTGCCAGCAGTTCTACCCCGGACCCAGGATTACTCTCCTACGAGCAGTACTTC,CASSSTPDPGLLSYEQYF
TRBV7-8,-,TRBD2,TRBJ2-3,TGTGCCAGCAGCTCTGGACTAGCTTCTTCCCCCACGCCAGATACGCAGTATTTT,CASSSGLASSPTPDTQYF
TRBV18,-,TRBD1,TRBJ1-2,TGTGCCAGCTCACCACCAAACAGGGGGGCTATTGGCTACACCTTC,CASSPPNRGAIGYTF
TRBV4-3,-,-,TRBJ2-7,TGCGCCAGCAGCCAAGACAGGGAATACGAGCAGTACTTC,CASSQDREYEQYF
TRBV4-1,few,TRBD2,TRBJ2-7,TGCGCCAGCAGCCAGACCCTAGCGGGGGGCTACGAGCAGTACTTC,CASSQTLAGGYEQYF
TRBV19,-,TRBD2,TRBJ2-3,TGTGCCAGTAGTACCTTTCCGGGAGGAAGCACAGATACGCAGTATTTT,CASSTFPGGSTDTQYF
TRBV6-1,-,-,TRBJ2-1,TGTGCCAGCAGTGAGGGGGTGGGGACATTCTACAATGAGCAGTTCTTC,CASSEGVGTFYNEQFF
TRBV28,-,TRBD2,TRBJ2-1,TGTGCCAGCAGTCTACCCCATACAATAACTAGCGGGCCTTACAATGAGCAGTTCTTC,CASSLPHTITSGPYNEQFF
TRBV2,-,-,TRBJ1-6,TGTGCCAGCAGTGTACCGGTGGATAGGGTTTTCGATAATTCACCCCTCCACTTT,CASSVPVDRVFDNSPLHF
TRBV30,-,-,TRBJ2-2,TGTGCCGGGGGTGTCAGTGCATTCGGCGGGGAGCTGTTTTTT,CAGGVSAFGGELFF
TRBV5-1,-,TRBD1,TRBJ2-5,TGCGCCAGCAGCTCGTTAGGGACAGGGGGACCCCAAGAGACCCAGTACTTC,CASSSLGTGGPQETQYF
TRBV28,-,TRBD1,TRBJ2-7,TGTGCCAGCACCAATGACAGGGGATCCTACGAGCAGTACTTC,CASTNDRGSYEQYF
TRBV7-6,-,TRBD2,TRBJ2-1,TGTGCCAGCGGGACTAGCGGTTTGAGCTCCTACAATGAGCAGTTCTTC,CASGTSGLSSYNEQFF
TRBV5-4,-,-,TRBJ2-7,TGTGCCAGCAGCTTGCGCTGGTCCTACGAGCAGTACTTC,CASSLRWSYEQYF
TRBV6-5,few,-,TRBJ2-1,TGTGCCAGCAGTTTCTTCGCGGGGCTATACAATGAGCAGTTCTTC,CASSFFAGLYNEQFF
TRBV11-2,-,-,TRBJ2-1,TGTGCCAGCTTCGGGGAGTCTTACAATGAGCAGTTCTTC,CASFGESYNEQFF
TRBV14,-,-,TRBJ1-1,TGTGCCAGCAGCCAAGAGTATTTGGGGGCTGAAGCTTTCTTT,CASSQEYLGAEAFF
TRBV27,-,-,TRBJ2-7,TGTGCCAGCAGTTTAATTCCCCTCCGGGGGCTATCCTACGAGCAGTACTTC,CASSLIPLRGLSYEQYF
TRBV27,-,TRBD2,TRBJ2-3,TGTGCCAGCAGTTTACCGGGGCTAGCGGGAGGGCCGGGTGATACGCAGTATTTT,CASSLPGLAGGPGDTQYF
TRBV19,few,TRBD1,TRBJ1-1,TGTGCCAGTAGTACATGGACAGGGGGCACTGAAGCTTTCTTT,CASSTWTGGTEAFF
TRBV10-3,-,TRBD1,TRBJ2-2,TGTGCCATCAGTGAGTCTACTCGGACAGGGTTCACCGGGGAGCTGTTTTTT,CAISESTRTGFTGELFF
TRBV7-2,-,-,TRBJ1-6,TGTGCCAGCAGCCCACCCGTCTACGGTTCACCCCTCCACTTT,CASSPPVYGSPLHF